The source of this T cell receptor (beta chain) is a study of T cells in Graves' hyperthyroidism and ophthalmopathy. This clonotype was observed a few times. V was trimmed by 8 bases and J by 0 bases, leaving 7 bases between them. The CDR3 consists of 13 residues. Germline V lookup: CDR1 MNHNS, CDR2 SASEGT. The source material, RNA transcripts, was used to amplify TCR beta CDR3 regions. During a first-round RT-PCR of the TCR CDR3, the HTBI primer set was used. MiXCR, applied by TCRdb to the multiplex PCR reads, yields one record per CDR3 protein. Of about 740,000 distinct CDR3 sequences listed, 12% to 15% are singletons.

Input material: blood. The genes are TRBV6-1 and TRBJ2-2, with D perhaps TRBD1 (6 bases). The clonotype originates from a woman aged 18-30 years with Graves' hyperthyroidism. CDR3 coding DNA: TGTGCCAGCTCAGGGGCGAACACCGGGGAGCTGTTTTTT. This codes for CASSGANTGELFF.